The source of this TCR beta chain is a study of T cell clonality in common variable immunodeficiency. Donors gave roughly 5 to 8.5 ml heparinized peripheral whole blood. Equal genomic DNA amounts from CVID and control samples were sequenced. The data were produced by immunoSEQ multiplex PCR, yet TCRdb's version contains in-frame clones alone and is incomplete. Sampling found approximately 81,000 clones, none seen once. Germline V gene lookup returns CDR1 SEHNR and CDR2 FQNEAQ (reference sequence). This CDR3 has 14 amino acids. Deletions cut 4 bases from V and 5 bases from J, with 14 bases between. The study, taken as a whole, reports: Shared TCRbeta clones were fewer between CVID subjects than controls. TCRbeta clonality was increased in CVID versus healthy controls.

This clone occurred many times. What it binds is not known. The read ends 3 residues early relative to the CDR3; the germline J gene fills the gap. The sample was peripheral blood mononuclear cells. The clonotype originates from a person between 18 and 75 years old in good health. This chain links TRBV7-9 with TRBJ2-5; no definite D call. The CDR3 bases that were read are TGTGCCAGCAGCTCCAGTTCCCGTACGGAGACC. Residues: CASSSSSRTET. The whole CDR3 protein is CASSSSSRTETQYF.